A single sample is the source of the 28 T cell receptor beta chains below, sequenced in a study of regulatory T cells in long-lasting Graves disease. As for time point: persistent/refractory GD, antithyroid drugs over 5 years with positive TRAb. Making the TCR library involved RNA that had been extracted from PBMCs. HTBI primers from iRepertoire and Arm-PCR of CDR3 regions yielded the TCR beta libraries. MiXCR was run by TCRdb on the multiplex PCR reads, yielding one entry per CDR3 protein. There are 600,000 to 850,000 distinct CDR3 sequences in the sample; around 30% occur only once, and about two fifths lies in the top ten. The input for sequencing was peripheral blood mononuclear cells (PBMCs), taken when the disease was refractory, from a patient treated with antithyroid drugs. Every receptor here comes from a female donor with Graves disease.

This chain joins TRBV5-1 and TRBJ2-7; perhaps TRBD1 as D (6 bases). Trimming took off 5 bases at V and 2 bases at J, with 11 bases between the two ends. This CDR3 has 13 amino acids. In germline, CDR1 is SGHRS, CDR2 YFSETQ. In DNA, the CDR3 is TGCGCCAGCAGTATCGAGGGGGCCTACGAGCAGTACTTC. Translation gives CASSIEGAYEQYF.

In this sample, this clonotype turned up many times. The J gene is TRBJ1-5, the V gene TRBV12-3 or TRBV12-4; 9 positions agree with TRBD1. The V segment lost 3 bases and the J segment 8 bases; nucleotides outside the gene matches: 2. The CDR3 contains 13 residues. In DNA, the CDR3 is TGTGCCAGCAGTTTGGACAGGGGAAAGCCCCAGCATTTT. Its translation is CASSLDRGKPQHF.

The chain employs TRBV9 and TRBJ1-5; possibly TRBD1 for D (5 bases). Trimming took 3 bases from V and 6 from J, leaving 19 bases between them. The CDR3 loop spans 16 amino acids. The germline gives CDR1 SGDLS, CDR2 YYNGEE. CDR3 sequence reads: CASSEGSITGGQPQHF. The CDR3 coding sequence is TGTGCCAGCAGCGAGGGGTCCATCACCGGGGGTCAGCCCCAGCATTTT.

The chain has TRBV13 and TRBJ1-1, with no clear D. Germline V lookup: CDR1 PRHDT, CDR2 FYEKMQ (reference sequence). The V and J ends lost 4 bases and 8 bases respectively, with 14 bases between them. This CDR3 has 13 amino acids. In DNA form, the CDR3 reads TGTGCCAGCAGCTCCCCTGCTGGCCAAGAAGCTTTCTTT. This translates into CASSSPAGQEAFF.

The chain links TRBV6-2 or TRBV6-3 to TRBJ1-4; D perhaps matches TRBD1 (5 bases). The CDR3 runs to 14 residues. The germline gives CDR1 MNHEY, CDR2 SVGEGT. The ends were cut back, 7 bases at V and 0 bases at J, with 9 bases in the middle. CDR3 protein: CASTWTTTNEKLFF. The DNA of the CDR3 is TGTGCCAGCACCTGGACAACAACTAATGAAAAACTGTTTTTT.

Turning to this clonotype: A read error is possible here, since a much larger clone lies one base away. V gene TRBV27 combines with J gene TRBJ2-7; a possible D gene is TRBD2 (6 bases). With 5 bases removed from V and 7 bases from J, the gap between germline ends came to 18 bases. Germline CDR1 reads MNHEY; CDR2 reads SMNVEV (reference sequence). This CDR3 region has 14 residues. The CDR3 loop reads CASSPTHGAGEQYF. DNA for the CDR3: TGTGCCAGCAGTCCTACCCATGGGGCGGGGGAGCAGTACTTC.

The chain uses TRBV20-1 and TRBJ1-2, with D hard to call. Germline lookup yields CDR1 DFQATT and CDR2 SNEGSKA (reference sequence). V was clipped by 5 bases and J by 1 base, with 17 bases between them. The CDR3 is 15 amino acids. The CDR3 loop is CSAQKTENFNYGYTF. DNA for the CDR3: TGCAGTGCTCAAAAGACGGAAAACTTTAACTATGGCTACACCTTC.

This clonotype has a handful of counts. This chain uses TRBV30 with TRBJ1-1; no definite D call. The germline V gene encodes CDR1 GTSNPN and CDR2 SVGIG (reference sequence). This CDR3 region has 13 residues. Trimming took off 1 base at V and 1 base at J, with 7 bases between the two ends. CDR3 region: CAWSATTNTEAFF. The CDR3 DNA is TGTGCCTGGAGTGCCACAACGAACACTGAAGCTTTCTTT.

The table lists this clonotype with many counts. The chain couples TRBV27 to TRBJ1-2; 9 nucleotides align to TRBD1. V gave up 3 bases and J gave up 6 bases; unmatched junction bases: 2. This CDR3 has 13 amino acids. CDR1 and CDR2 (germline): MNHEY, SMNVEV (reference sequence). Here the CDR3 DNA reads TGTGCCAGCAGTTTTCGGACAGGGGATGGCTACACCTTC. Protein: CASSFRTGDGYTF.

This clonotype was found a few times. The chain uses TRBV5-1 and TRBJ1-1; 9 bases align to TRBD1. The CDR3 extends over 15 amino acids. Germline loops: CDR1 SGHRS, CDR2 YFSETQ. Trimming removed 0 bases from V and 6 bases from J; junction bases left unmatched: 6. CDR3 in amino acids: CASSLGGRQGAEAFF. The CDR3 nucleotides are TGCGCCAGCAGCTTGGGGGGTCGACAGGGGGCTGAAGCTTTCTTT.

The chain joins TRBV30 to TRBJ1-2; a weak D match, TRBD1 (5 bases). The germline gives CDR1 GTSNPN, CDR2 SVGIG (reference sequence). The V gene lost 0 bases and the J gene lost 5 bases, with 16 bases spanning the gap. This CDR3 is 15 amino acids long. CDR3 bases: TGTGCCTGGAGTGTACTCGGGACTCCTGAATATGGCTACACCTTC. This translates into CAWSVLGTPEYGYTF. Using reference TRBV30 and TRBJ1-2 for the parts outside the CDR3, the full variable domain is SQTIHQWPATLVQPVGSPLSLECTVEGTSNPNLYWYRQAAGRGLQLLFYSVGIGQISSEVPQNLSASRPQDRQFILSSKKLLLSDSGFYLCAWSVLGTPEYGYTFGSGTRLTVV.

This clonotype was seen more than once but under ten times. CDR3 in DNA: TGCAGTGCTCACGAGAGGGAGACCCAGTACTTC. Protein product: CSAHERETQYF. The V and J genes are TRBV20-1 and TRBJ2-5, with D uncertain. The CDR3 has 11 residues. The V and J ends lost 5 bases and 5 bases respectively, with 9 bases between them. Germline lookup yields CDR1 DFQATT and CDR2 SNEGSKA (reference sequence).

This clonotype came up many times. V gene TRBV6-1 combines with J gene TRBJ1-4; 9 bases are shared with TRBD1. The CDR3 is 16 amino acids. With V trimmed by 5 bases and J by 8 bases, 12 bases remained unmatched. Per the germline V gene, CDR1 is MNHNS and CDR2 is SASEGT. CDR3 sequence: CASSPHAGTGYEKLFF. The DNA of the CDR3 is TGTGCCAGCAGTCCACACGCCGGGACAGGGTACGAAAAACTGTTTTTT.

The V and J genes are TRBV29-1 and TRBJ2-2, with D perhaps assigned TRBD1 or TRBD2 (6 bases each). This CDR3 spans 14 amino acids. The V and J ends lost 4 bases and 4 bases respectively, with 13 bases between them. The germline V gene encodes CDR1 SQVTM and CDR2 ANQGSEA. The CDR3 reads CSVGGAGSTGELFF. The CDR3 DNA reads as TGCAGCGTTGGGGGGGCAGGGAGCACCGGGGAGCTGTTTTTT.

This clonotype has ten or more counts. The chain recombines TRBV28 with TRBJ1-4; no reliable D call. CDR1 MDHEN and CDR2 SYDVKM come from the germline V gene. V shed 5 bases and J shed 0 bases, with 13 bases lying between them. The CDR3 consists of 16 residues. The DNA for the CDR3 is TGTGCCAGCAGTCCTCCAGACGGGGCAACTAATGAAAAACTGTTTTTT. It is translated as CASSPPDGATNEKLFF.

The chain joins TRBV13 to TRBJ1-2; D is possibly TRBD1 (5 bases). Germline V gene sequence: CDR1 PRHDT, CDR2 FYEKMQ (reference sequence). V lost 7 bases and J 5 bases, leaving 14 bases between the germline ends. There are 13 residues in the CDR3. The CDR3 sequence: CASTLGTEYGYTF. CDR3 sequence (DNA): TGTGCCAGCACCTTGGGGACGGAGTATGGCTACACCTTC.

The sample holds one count of this clonotype. Because the CDR3's place on the DNA is in doubt, the DNA is left out and the CDR3 is given as listed by TCRdb. The chain is built from TRBV5-6 and TRBJ2-7; TRBD1 is the table's D call and was not checked against the DNA. The CDR3 is 14 amino acids long, termini counted. From germline, CDR1 is SGHDT and CDR2 YYEEEE. CDR3: CASSLVGAGSSQSF.

This clonotype was recorded many times. CDR3 residues: CASSPQAETQYF. CDR3 in DNA: TGTGCCAGCAGTCCCCAGGCAGAGACCCAGTACTTC. This chain links TRBV2 with TRBJ2-5, with D unresolved. Deletions cut 5 bases from V and 4 bases from J, with 8 bases between. This CDR3 has 12 amino acids. From germline, CDR1 is SNHLY and CDR2 FYNNEI.

A few counts support this clonotype. The gene calls are TRBV11-3 and TRBJ2-7, with TRBD2 matching 7 bases. The germline CDR1 and CDR2 sequences are SGHNT and YENEEA. Germline trimming cut 1 base from V and 5 bases from J; bases unmatched to any gene: 11. The CDR3 covers 16 residues. CDR3: CASSLGWRAGRNEQYF. The CDR3 coding sequence is TGTGCCAGCAGCTTAGGTTGGCGAGCGGGACGTAACGAGCAGTACTTC.

A word on this clonotype: One end of the junction is discordant with germline, which a read error may explain. The V gene is TRBV7-9, the J gene TRBJ1-2, with 11 positions matching TRBD1. CDR3 length: 15 amino acids. Germline assignment: CDR1 SEHNR and CDR2 FQNEAQ (reference sequence). The CDR3 reads CASSLGQGVPYGYTF. CDR3 sequence (DNA): TGCGCCAGCAGCTTGGGACAGGGGGTTCCATATGGCTACACCTTC.

The J gene is TRBJ2-5, the V gene TRBV6-1, with TRBD1 identical over 9 bases. The germline gives CDR1 MNHNS, CDR2 SASEGT. This CDR3 has 15 residues. J was trimmed by 9 bases and V by 6 bases; bases with no gene match: 14. The CDR3 DNA reads TGTGCCAGCAGGCGGAAGGGACAGGGTGTAGGGTCCCAGTACTTC. It is translated as CASRRKGQGVGSQYF.

The V and J genes are TRBV5-1 and TRBJ2-6; TRBD1 matches 8 bases. Germline trimming cut 1 base from V and 6 bases from J; bases unmatched to any gene: 21. Germline V gene data show CDR1 as SGHRS and CDR2 as YFSETQ. This CDR3 is 21 amino acids long. The CDR3 DNA reads TGCGCCAGCAGCTTGAACTCCCGGACAGGGAGTGGAGGGGCCTCGGCCAACGTCCTGACTTTC. Translated, it gives CASSLNSRTGSGGASANVLTF. Complete variable domain (other parts from reference TRBV5-1 and TRBJ2-6): KAGVTQTPRYLIKTRGQQVTLSCSPISGHRSVSWYQQTPGQGLQFLFEYFSETQRNKGNFPGRFSGRQFSNSRSEMNVSTLELGDSALYLCASSLNSRTGSGGASANVLTFGAGSRLTVL.

The chain uses TRBV5-1 and TRBJ2-2; 12 bases align to TRBD1. The CDR3 is 17 amino acids. Germline V gene data show CDR1 as SGHRS and CDR2 as YFSETQ. The junction had 11 bases not matched to a gene; V was cut back by 6 bases and J by 5 bases. The CDR3 here is CASTVMGQGARTGELFF. The CDR3 nucleotides read TGCGCCAGCACCGTGATGGGACAGGGGGCGCGGACCGGGGAGCTGTTTTTT.

The chain links TRBV3-1 to TRBJ1-5; D is unclear. CDR3 length: 15 residues. CDR1 is LGHDT, CDR2 YNNKEL, per germline (reference sequence). V was shortened by 0 bases and J by 1 base, with 7 bases between the two germline ends. CDR3 in amino acids: CASSQDPLSNQPQHF. The CDR3, as DNA: TGTGCCAGCAGCCAAGATCCCCTAAGCAATCAGCCCCAGCATTTT.

This clonotype was picked up a small number of times. The chain links TRBV27 to TRBJ1-5; no definite D call. V was trimmed by 3 bases and J by 4 bases, leaving 10 bases between them. Germline V gene lookup returns CDR1 MNHEY and CDR2 SMNVEV (reference sequence). The CDR3 spans 14 residues. The CDR3 loop reads CASSFRQKNQPQHF. DNA of the CDR3: TGTGCCAGCAGTTTTAGGCAGAAGAATCAGCCCCAGCATTTT.

This clonotype was observed a handful of times. The chain recombines TRBV30 with TRBJ1-2, with D unclear. This CDR3 is 11 amino acids long. In germline, CDR1 is GTSNPN, CDR2 SVGIG (reference sequence). V lost 0 bases and J lost 12, with 11 bases in between. The CDR3 nucleotides read TGTGCCTGGAGTGTAGGTGCAGCCAACACCTTC. Translated, it gives CAWSVGAANTF.

This clonotype was recorded a few times. V usage is TRBV11-2 and J usage is TRBJ2-7, with 7 bases that match TRBD1. CDR3 length equals 16 residues. In germline, CDR1 is SGHAT, CDR2 FQNNGV. Germline trimming cut 5 bases from V and 3 bases from J; bases unmatched to any gene: 13. The DNA for the CDR3 is TGTGCCAGCAGCGGGGGTCCGGGACAGAGATACTACGAGCAGTACTTC. Its translation is CASSGGPGQRYYEQYF.

A note on this clonotype: Being one base from a much bigger clone, this may be a read error. The CDR3 nucleotides read TGTGCCAGCAGTTCCAGGACAGGGGCTAACTGTGGCTACACCTTC. Amino acid sequence: CASSSRTGANCGYTF. The V call is TRBV12-3 or TRBV12-4, the J call TRBJ1-2; 9 bases fit TRBD1. This CDR3 comprises 15 residues.